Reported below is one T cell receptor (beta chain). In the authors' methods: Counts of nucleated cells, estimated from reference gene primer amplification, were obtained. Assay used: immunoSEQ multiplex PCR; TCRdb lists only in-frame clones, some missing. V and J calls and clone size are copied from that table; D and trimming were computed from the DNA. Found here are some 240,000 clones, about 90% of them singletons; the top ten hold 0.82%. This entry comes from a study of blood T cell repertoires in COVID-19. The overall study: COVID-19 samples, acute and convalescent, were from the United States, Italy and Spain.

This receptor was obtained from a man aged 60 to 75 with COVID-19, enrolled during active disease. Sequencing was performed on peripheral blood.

CDR3 sequence: CASSELISRGQPQHF. CDR3 sequence (DNA): TGTGCCAGCAGTGAATTGATCTCTCGGGGTCAGCCCCAGCATTTT. The chain is built from TRBV2 and TRBJ1-5, with no clear D. The germline CDR1 and CDR2 sequences are SNHLY and FYNNEI. The V gene lost 2 bases and the J gene lost 6 bases, with 14 bases spanning the gap. The CDR3 has 15 amino acids.